What follows are 19 T cell receptor beta chains derived from one specimen sequenced in a study of OX40 agonist ivuxolimab in advanced cancers. The protocol was immunoSEQ multiplex PCR, while the TCRdb copy is restricted to in-frame clones and leaves out a portion. The sample includes some 83,000 clones, around 84% of them seen just once. Source: CD4+ or CD8+ T cells sorted from blood, taken in a trial of the OX40 agonist ivuxolimab. The receptors stem from an adult with an advanced solid tumor such as melanoma, head and neck, liver or kidney cancer.

The chain joins TRBV27 to TRBJ1-2; 7 bases map to TRBD1. This CDR3 is built from 13 residues. V dropped 3 bases and J dropped 6; count of bases not matched to a gene: 4. Germline loops: CDR1 MNHEY, CDR2 SMNVEV (reference sequence). Here the CDR3 reads CASSLIGTDGYTF. The CDR3, as DNA: TGTGCCAGCAGTTTGATCGGGACAGATGGCTACACCTTC.

The chain uses TRBV7-9 and TRBJ2-2, with 10 bases identical to TRBD2. Germline V gene lookup returns CDR1 SEHNR and CDR2 FQNEAQ (reference sequence). The ends lost 5 bases at V and 5 bases at J; junction bases unmatched: 8. CDR3 length equals 16 residues. The CDR3 protein is CASSPASGRGTGELFF. CDR3 nucleotide sequence: TGTGCCAGCAGCCCCGCTAGCGGGAGAGGGACCGGGGAGCTGTTTTTT.

The chain recombines TRBV7-9 with TRBJ2-3; D is ambiguous. Trimming pared 5 bases from V and 0 bases from J, leaving 3 bases between. The germline CDR1 and CDR2 sequences are SEHNR and FQNEAQ (reference sequence). The CDR3 spans 12 residues. This CDR3 reads CASSRSTDTQYF. The CDR3 nucleotides read TGTGCCAGCAGCCGTAGCACAGATACGCAGTATTTT.

V usage is TRBV4-2 and J usage is TRBJ1-2, with D maybe TRBD1 (5 bases). This CDR3 is 16 amino acids long. Germline V lookup: CDR1 LGHNA, CDR2 YNFKEQ. The V and J ends lost 5 bases and 5 bases respectively, with 21 bases between them. The CDR3 sequence is CASSLAVRQWIYGYTF. The CDR3 nucleotides are TGTGCCAGCAGCTTGGCCGTTCGACAGTGGATATATGGCTACACCTTC.

The chain employs TRBV19 and TRBJ2-3; TRBD1 is a possible D gene (5 bases). The CDR3 runs 16 residues. Germline CDR1 is LNHDA and CDR2 is SQIVND (reference sequence). Trimming took 5 bases from V and 2 from J, leaving 17 bases between them. The CDR3 coding sequence is TGTGCCAGTAGTGACAGAACACAAAAATCCACAGATACGCAGTATTTT. This translates into CASSDRTQKSTDTQYF.

The chain links TRBV4-3 to TRBJ1-6; D gene unclear. Trimming pared 1 base from V and 5 bases from J, leaving 6 bases between. The length of the CDR3 is 14 residues. Germline-derived CDR1 and CDR2 are LGHNA and YSLEER. CDR3 sequence reads: CASSQGRNNSPLHF. CDR3 bases: TGCGCCAGCAGCCAAGGGAGAAATAATTCACCCCTCCACTTT.

This rearrangement joins TRBV18 to TRBJ1-1; 10 positions match TRBD1. This CDR3 comprises 15 residues. Germline V gene lookup returns CDR1 KGHSH and CDR2 LQKENI. V lost 3 bases to trimming and J lost 9 bases; unmatched junction nucleotides: 10. The CDR3 DNA reads TGTGCCAGCTCACCTGACGCGTGGGACAGGGGAAAAGCTTTCTTT. This gives the protein CASSPDAWDRGKAFF. Full variable domain (remainder filled in from reference TRBV18 and TRBJ1-1): NAGVMQNPRHLVRRRGQEARLRCSPMKGHSHVYWYRQLPEEGLKFMVYLQKENIIDESGMPKERFSAEFPKEGPSILRIQQVVRGDSAAYFCASSPDAWDRGKAFFGQGTRLTVV.

The V and J genes are TRBV19 and TRBJ1-2; TRBD1 might be the D (5 bases). The CDR3 runs 13 residues. The V gene lost 1 base and the J gene lost 8 bases, with 11 bases spanning the gap. Germline CDR1 LNHDA, CDR2 SQIVND (reference sequence). The CDR3 region is CASSIGGIPGYTF. The CDR3 DNA is TGTGCCAGTAGTATAGGGGGGATCCCCGGCTACACCTTC.

This clone was counted only a few times. The J gene is TRBJ1-1, the V gene TRBV11-2; TRBD1 matches 10 bases. The length of the CDR3 is 16 residues. Losses at the gene ends were 5 bases for V and 3 bases for J; bases not matched to a gene: 9. Germline CDR1 is SGHAT and CDR2 is FQNNGV. DNA for the CDR3: TGTGCCAGCAGCCGAAAGACAGGGGGCGAGGACACTGAAGCTTTCTTT. Translation gives CASSRKTGGEDTEAFF.

This chain joins TRBV19 and TRBJ2-2; D gene uncertain. V was clipped by 0 bases and J by 1 base, with 9 bases between them. The CDR3 spans 16 residues. Germline values: CDR1 LNHDA, CDR2 SQIVND (reference sequence). The chain's CDR3 is CASSIEGHQNTGELFF. CDR3 nucleotide sequence: TGTGCCAGTAGTATAGAAGGGCACCAGAACACCGGGGAGCTGTTTTTT.

This chain connects TRBV6-6 to TRBJ1-1; 8 nucleotides agree with TRBD1. The V gene's germline CDR1 is MNHNY and CDR2 SVGAGI (reference sequence). The CDR3 totals 14 residues. The junction had 5 bases not matched to a gene; V was cut back by 7 bases and J by 1 base. CDR3 in DNA: TGTGCCAGCAACCCACAGGGGGGGAACACTGAAGCTTTCTTT. The encoded protein is CASNPQGGNTEAFF.

The genes are TRBV7-3 and TRBJ1-2; D may be TRBD1 (5 bases). The V and J ends lost 5 bases and 4 bases respectively, with 14 bases between them. Germline V gives CDR1 SGHTA, CDR2 FQGTGA. The CDR3 runs 14 residues. The CDR3 loop reads CASSLRRDVYGYTF. Here the CDR3 DNA reads TGTGCCAGCAGCCTGAGGAGGGACGTCTATGGCTACACCTTC.

CDR3 DNA: TGTGCCAGCAGCCCAACGATGTTAGGGAACACCGGGGAGCTGTTTTTT. Its translation is CASSPTMLGNTGELFF. V gene TRBV9 combines with J gene TRBJ2-2, with D hard to call. V was shortened by 4 bases and J by 1 base, with 14 bases between the two germline ends. Germline loops: CDR1 SGDLS, CDR2 YYNGEE. The length of the CDR3 is 16 residues. Combining the CDR3 with reference TRBV9 and TRBJ2-2 gives the whole variable domain DSGVTQTPKHLITATGQRVTLRCSPRSGDLSVYWYQQSLDQGLQFLIQYYNGEERAKGNILERFSAQQFPDLHSELNLSSLELGDSALYFCASSPTMLGNTGELFFGEGSRLTVL.

The rearrangement uses TRBV14 and TRBJ1-2; TRBD1 matches 12 bases. In germline, CDR1 is SGHDN, CDR2 FVKESK. V lost 6 bases to trimming and J lost 8 bases; unmatched junction nucleotides: 10. The CDR3 loop spans 15 amino acids. The CDR3 loop reads CASRAGTGGAGGYTF. The CDR3 coding sequence is TGTGCCAGCAGAGCCGGGACAGGGGGCGCAGGCGGCTACACCTTC.

V gene TRBV11-3 combines with J gene TRBJ1-4, with D uncertain. Per germline, CDR1 SGHNT and CDR2 YENEEA. With 8 bases removed from V and 5 bases from J, the gap between germline ends came to 18 bases. The CDR3 loop spans 15 amino acids. CDR3 sequence: CASYPAGPANEKLFF. The CDR3 bases are TGTGCCAGCTATCCCGCCGGGCCAGCAAATGAAAAACTGTTTTTT.

The rearrangement joins TRBV10-1 to TRBJ2-5; TRBD2 agrees at 11 bases. There are 16 residues in the CDR3. Germline assignment: CDR1 WNHNN and CDR2 SYGVQD (reference sequence). After removal of 0 bases from V and 5 bases from J, the junction contained 5 bases not matched to a gene. The CDR3 nucleotides are TGCGCCAGCAGTGAGTCGATAGCGGGGGGGCGTGAGACCCAGTACTTC. This gives the protein CASSESIAGGRETQYF.

The V gene is TRBV6-5, the J gene TRBJ2-5; TRBD2 might be the D (6 bases). V was cut by 6 bases and J by 5 bases, with 16 bases left in between. The CDR3 extends over 14 amino acids. Germline lookup yields CDR1 MNHEY and CDR2 SVGAGI. As DNA, the CDR3 is TGTGCCAGCAGAGAACCCCGGGGGATCGAGACCCAGTACTTC. Its translation is CASREPRGIETQYF.

This chain links TRBV13 with TRBJ1-4, with 7 positions matching TRBD1. The CDR3 contains 15 residues. J lost 0 bases, V lost 5 bases, and 3 bases had no gene match. Germline assignment: CDR1 PRHDT and CDR2 FYEKMQ (reference sequence). This CDR3 reads CASSLTGATNEKLFF. Here the CDR3 DNA reads TGTGCCAGCAGCCTTACAGGGGCAACTAATGAAAAACTGTTTTTT.

The chain is built from TRBV11-2 and TRBJ2-2; possible D gene TRBD2, 5 bases. From germline, CDR1 is SGHAT and CDR2 FQNNGV. CDR3 size: 14 residues. V lost 3 bases, J lost 2 bases, and 7 bases lay in between. CDR3 sequence: CASSFSGNTGELFF. The CDR3 DNA reads as TGTGCCAGCAGCTTCTCGGGAAACACCGGGGAGCTGTTTTTT.